This T cell receptor (beta chain) was captured by sequencing in a study of control samples from healthy donors and cancer patients. Some clones are missing from TCRdb's copy, which holds only in-frame ones; the method was immunoSEQ multiplex PCR. The table includes 130,000 or so clones, approximately 94% detected once. The CDR3 length is 13 residues. Between the trimmed V and J ends, which lost 1 base and 3 bases, there was a span of 5 bases. Germline values: CDR1 LGHNA, CDR2 YSLEER. The sequence was obtained from a man aged 40-55 years in good health. Input material: blood. The genes are TRBV4-3 and TRBJ2-3; D gene ambiguous. CDR3 loop: CASSQALTDTQYF. The CDR3 region has the DNA TGCGCCAGCAGCCAAGCACTTACAGATACGCAGTATTTT.